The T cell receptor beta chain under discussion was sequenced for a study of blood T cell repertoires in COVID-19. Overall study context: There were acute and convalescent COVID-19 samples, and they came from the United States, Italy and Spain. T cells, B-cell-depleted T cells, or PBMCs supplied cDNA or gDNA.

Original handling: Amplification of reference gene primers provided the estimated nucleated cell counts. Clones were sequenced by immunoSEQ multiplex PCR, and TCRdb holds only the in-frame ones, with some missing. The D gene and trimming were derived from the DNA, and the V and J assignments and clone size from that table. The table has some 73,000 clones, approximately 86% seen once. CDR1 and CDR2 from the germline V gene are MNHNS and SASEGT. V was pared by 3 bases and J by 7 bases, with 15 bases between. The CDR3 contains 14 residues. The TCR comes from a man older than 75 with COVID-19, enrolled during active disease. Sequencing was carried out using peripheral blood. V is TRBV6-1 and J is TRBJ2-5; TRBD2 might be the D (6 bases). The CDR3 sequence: CASSDRTAGGTQYF. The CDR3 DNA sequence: TGTGCCAGCAGTGACCGGACGGCCGGGGGGACCCAGTACTTC.